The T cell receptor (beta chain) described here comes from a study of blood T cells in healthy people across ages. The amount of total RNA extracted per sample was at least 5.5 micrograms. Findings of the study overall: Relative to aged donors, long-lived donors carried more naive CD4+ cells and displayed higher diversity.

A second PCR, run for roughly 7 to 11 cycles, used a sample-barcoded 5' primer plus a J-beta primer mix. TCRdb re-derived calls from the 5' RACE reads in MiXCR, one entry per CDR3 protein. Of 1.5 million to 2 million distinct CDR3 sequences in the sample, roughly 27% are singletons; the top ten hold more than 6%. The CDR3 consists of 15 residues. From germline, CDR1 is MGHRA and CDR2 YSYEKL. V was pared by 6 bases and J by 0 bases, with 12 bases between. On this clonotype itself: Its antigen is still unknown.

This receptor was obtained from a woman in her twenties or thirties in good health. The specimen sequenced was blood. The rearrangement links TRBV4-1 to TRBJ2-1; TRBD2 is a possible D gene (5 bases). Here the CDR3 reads CASRGDFSSYNEQFF. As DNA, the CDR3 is TGCGCCAGCAGGGGAGACTTTAGCTCCTACAATGAGCAGTTCTTC.